The 24 T cell receptor beta chains listed next were all sequenced from one sample in a study of T cells in Graves' hyperthyroidism and ophthalmopathy. Researchers amplified the TCR beta CDR3 regions from RNA transcripts. Initially, a first-round RT-PCR of the TCR CDR3 employed the HTBI primer set. One entry per CDR3 protein, called by TCRdb with MiXCR from the multiplex PCR reads. This repertoire shows roughly 500,000 distinct CDR3 sequences, around a fifth found once; its top ten account for roughly 49%. Sequenced sample: blood. The receptors stem from a woman aged 70-85 years with Graves' ophthalmopathy.

This chain uses TRBV7-6 with TRBJ2-2; 11 bases line up with TRBD2. Germline-derived CDR1 and CDR2 are SGHVS and FNYEAQ. This CDR3 has 16 amino acids. Germline trimming cut 5 bases from V and 1 base from J; bases unmatched to any gene: 3. Written as DNA, the CDR3 is TGTGCCAGCAGCACGGGACTAGCGGAGAACACCGGGGAGCTGTTTTTT. Protein sequence: CASSTGLAENTGELFF. Looking up the rest from reference TRBV7-6 and TRBJ2-2 gives the full variable domain: GAGVSQSPRYKVTKRGQDVALRCDPISGHVSLYWYRQALGQGPEFLTYFNYEAQQDKSGLPNDRFSAERPEGSISTLTIQRTEQRDSAMYRCASSTGLAENTGELFFGEGSRLTVL.

The chain's CDR3 is CASSRDRATNYGYTF. The CDR3 nucleotides are TGTGCCAGCAGCCGGGACAGGGCCACTAACTATGGCTACACCTTC. The J gene is TRBJ1-2, the V gene TRBV14; TRBD1 agrees at 9 bases. V shed 4 bases and J 0 bases; nucleotides not matched to a gene: 3. The CDR3 is 15 residues long. Germline assignment: CDR1 SGHDN and CDR2 FVKESK. The entire variable domain, with the rest obtained from reference TRBV14 and TRBJ1-2, is as follows: EAGVTQFPSHSVIEKGQTVTLRCDPISGHDNLYWYRRVMGKEIKFLLHFVKESKQDESGMPNNRFLAERTGGTYSTLKVQPAELEDSGVYFCASSRDRATNYGYTFGSGTRLTVV.

This clonotype appeared many times. The chain employs TRBV18 and TRBJ2-1; D is ambiguous. The CDR3 covers 12 residues. V lost 0 bases, J lost 7 bases, and 4 bases lay in between. Germline-derived CDR1 and CDR2 are KGHSH and LQKENI. The CDR3 here is CASSPPLNEQFF. CDR3 nucleotide sequence: TGTGCCAGCTCACCACCTTTGAATGAGCAGTTCTTC.

For this clonotype: This could be a read error, since a much larger clone is one nucleotide away. The DNA for the CDR3 is TGTGCCAGCAAAGCCGGGACAGGGGACACTGAAGCTTTCTTT. Translation gives CASKAGTGDTEAFF. V is TRBV7-9 and J is TRBJ1-1, with 10 bases that match TRBD1. V shed 7 bases and J 3 bases; nucleotides not matched to a gene: 5. Germline CDR1 and CDR2: SEHNR and FQNEAQ (reference sequence). The CDR3 runs to 14 residues.

There are a few counts of this clonotype. The V call is TRBV4-1, the J call TRBJ2-7; possible D gene TRBD2, 6 bases. From germline, CDR1 is MGHRA and CDR2 YSYEKL. The CDR3 has 17 amino acids. Between the trimmed V and J ends, which lost 0 bases and 2 bases, there was a span of 17 bases. CDR3 sequence (DNA): TGCGCCAGCAGCCAAGACAGAACCGGGACTGGAGCCTACGAGCAGTACTTC. Protein sequence: CASSQDRTGTGAYEQYF.

As regards this clonotype: This may arise from a read error, as a much more abundant clone is one base away. The V and J genes are TRBV15 and TRBJ1-2; 11 positions match TRBD1. Germline V lookup: CDR1 LNHNV, CDR2 YYDKDF (reference sequence). The junction had 6 bases not matched to a gene; V was cut back by 1 base and J by 8 bases. CDR3 size: 15 residues. CDR3 DNA sequence: TGTGCCACCAGCAGAGCAGGGACAGGGGGATACGGCTACACCTTC. This codes for CATSRAGTGGYGYTF.

The sample holds a few counts of this clonotype. The chain employs TRBV2 and TRBJ2-1; no definite D call. Between the trimmed V and J ends, which lost 7 bases and 2 bases, there was a span of 9 bases. The CDR3 has 13 residues. Germline values: CDR1 SNHLY, CDR2 FYNNEI. The CDR3: CASKGLPYNEQFF. The CDR3 coding sequence is TGTGCCAGCAAGGGTCTCCCCTACAATGAGCAGTTCTTC.

V usage is TRBV7-2 and J usage is TRBJ2-1, with TRBD1 identical over 10 bases. The CDR3 spans 15 residues. V was clipped by 5 bases and J by 7 bases; unmatched bases: 8. Germline CDR1 SGHTA, CDR2 FQGNSA. This CDR3 is CASSPGQGGFNEQFF. The CDR3 region has the DNA TGTGCCAGCAGCCCAGGACAGGGGGGATTTAATGAGCAGTTCTTC.

The genes are TRBV18 and TRBJ1-1; no clear D gene. The germline V gene encodes CDR1 KGHSH and CDR2 LQKENI. Trimming cost V 5 bases and J 5 bases, with 12 bases left between them. CDR3 length: 13 residues. The CDR3 nucleotides are TGTGCCAGCTCATTCGGTGAGGAGACTGAAGCTTTCTTT. Protein: CASSFGEETEAFF. Looking up the rest from reference TRBV18 and TRBJ1-1 gives the full variable domain: NAGVMQNPRHLVRRRGQEARLRCSPMKGHSHVYWYRQLPEEGLKFMVYLQKENIIDESGMPKERFSAEFPKEGPSILRIQQVVRGDSAAYFCASSFGEETEAFFGQGTRLTVV.

This clonotype was observed a handful of times. This rearrangement joins TRBV20-1 to TRBJ1-4; D not certain. In germline, CDR1 is DFQATT, CDR2 SNEGSKA (reference sequence). The CDR3 runs to 14 residues. Trimming removed 3 bases from V and 0 bases from J, with 8 bases in between. The chain's CDR3 is CSASADTTNEKLFF. The DNA for the CDR3 is TGCAGTGCTAGCGCTGACACAACTAATGAAAAACTGTTTTTT.

This chain joins TRBV5-8 and TRBJ2-2; 9 nucleotides agree with TRBD2. The J segment lost 3 bases and the V segment lost 3 bases, leaving 6 bases of the junction unmatched. Looked up from germline, CDR1 is SGHTS and CDR2 is YDEGEE. The CDR3 is 16 residues long. The CDR3 nucleotides are TGTGCCAGCAGCTCGGGACTAGCCTCGGACACCGGGGAGCTGTTTTTT. It codes for CASSSGLASDTGELFF.

This clonotype has ten or more counts. V and J are TRBV10-3 and TRBJ2-5, with 9 nucleotides matching TRBD2. V dropped 8 bases and J dropped 6; count of bases not matched to a gene: 4. The CDR3 sequence is 12 residues long. Germline CDR1 is ENHRY and CDR2 is SYGVKD. For the CDR3, the DNA is TGTGCCATCGGGCTAGCGGGACAGACCCAGTACTTC. Amino acids: CAIGLAGQTQYF.

This clonotype was found a few times. V gene TRBV30 combines with J gene TRBJ1-1; unclear D gene. CDR1 and CDR2 (germline): GTSNPN, SVGIG (reference sequence). CDR3 size: 14 residues. The V gene lost 2 bases and the J gene lost 0 bases, with 10 bases spanning the gap. The CDR3 sequence: CAWSLGQLNTEAFF. The CDR3 DNA is TGTGCCTGGAGTCTTGGGCAATTGAACACTGAAGCTTTCTTT. The variable domain in full, completed from reference TRBV30 and TRBJ1-1, reads SQTIHQWPATLVQPVGSPLSLECTVEGTSNPNLYWYRQAAGRGLQLLFYSVGIGQISSEVPQNLSASRPQDRQFILSSKKLLLSDSGFYLCAWSLGQLNTEAFFGQGTRLTVV.

This clonotype turned up a few times. The rearrangement uses TRBV3-1 and TRBJ2-1; D is perhaps TRBD2 (6 bases). CDR1 and CDR2 from the germline V gene are LGHDT and YNNKEL (reference sequence). The germline V and J ends were trimmed by 4 bases and 0 bases, with 10 bases remaining between them. The CDR3 sequence is 15 residues long. CDR3 nucleotides: TGTGCCAGCAGCCCCCGGGACTTCTCCTACAATGAGCAGTTCTTC. It is translated as CASSPRDFSYNEQFF.

This clonotype has more than one count but fewer than ten. The chain is built from TRBV12-5 and TRBJ2-1, with D possibly called TRBD1 or TRBD2 (9 bases each). Deletions cut 0 bases from V and 0 bases from J, with 27 bases between. In germline, CDR1 is LGHNT, CDR2 FRNRAP. The CDR3 has 22 residues. The CDR3 here is CASGLVHRGRESGRSSYNEQFF. For the CDR3, the DNA is TGTGCTAGTGGTTTGGTACACAGGGGGCGCGAGAGCGGGAGGAGCTCCTACAATGAGCAGTTCTTC.

The chain employs TRBV7-2 and TRBJ2-7; D may correspond to TRBD1 or TRBD2 (5 bases each). Trimming shortened V by 9 bases and J by 1 base, and 16 bases separated the two germline ends. This CDR3 comprises 14 residues. CDR1 is SGHTA and CDR2 is FQGNSA in the germline V gene. CDR3: CASLRGGDSYEQYF. DNA for the CDR3: TGTGCCAGTCTGAGGGGTGGGGATTCCTACGAGCAGTACTTC.

The gene calls are TRBV9 and TRBJ2-2; a possible D gene is TRBD1 (5 bases). V lost 3 bases to trimming and J lost 2 bases, with 23 bases between them. Germline V gene data show CDR1 as SGDLS and CDR2 as YYNGEE. CDR3 length: 19 amino acids. CDR3 loop: CASSGWGPLTGKNTGELFF. The CDR3 DNA reads TGTGCCAGCAGCGGTTGGGGCCCCCTTACAGGAAAAAACACCGGGGAGCTGTTTTTT.

This clonotype was found a few times. The DNA of the CDR3 is TGTGCCAGCAGTTTGGGGGGGACTAGCGGGAATGAGCAGTTCTTC. Its translation is CASSLGGTSGNEQFF. The rearrangement links TRBV12-3 or TRBV12-4 to TRBJ2-1; 12 bases line up with TRBD2. The V gene end was trimmed by 3 bases and the J gene end by 7 bases; junction bases not matched to a gene: 4. The CDR3 contains 15 residues.

CDR3 bases: TGTGCCAGCAGCACCGGGCCGAACACTGAAGCTTTCTTT. Protein: CASSTGPNTEAFF. The chain is built from TRBV9 and TRBJ1-1; D is uncertain. The V end lost 4 bases, the J end lost 1 base, and 8 bases lay between the germline ends. This CDR3 contains 13 residues. Per germline, CDR1 SGDLS and CDR2 YYNGEE.

The chain recombines TRBV30 with TRBJ2-7; D is ambiguous. Germline CDR1 is GTSNPN and CDR2 is SVGIG (reference sequence). The V end lost 2 bases, the J end lost 5 bases, and 10 bases lay between the germline ends. The CDR3 has 12 amino acids. CDR3 in amino acids: CAWSPIGNEQYF. For the CDR3, the DNA is TGTGCCTGGAGTCCGATAGGAAACGAGCAGTACTTC. Drawing the rest from reference TRBV30 and TRBJ2-7, the complete variable domain is SQTIHQWPATLVQPVGSPLSLECTVEGTSNPNLYWYRQAAGRGLQLLFYSVGIGQISSEVPQNLSASRPQDRQFILSSKKLLLSDSGFYLCAWSPIGNEQYFGPGTRLTVT.

The rearrangement uses TRBV10-3 and TRBJ1-6; 7 bases are a match to TRBD1. Germline CDR1 reads ENHRY; CDR2 reads SYGVKD. This CDR3 spans 14 amino acids. J was trimmed by 9 bases and V by 7 bases; bases with no gene match: 9. In DNA form, the CDR3 reads TGTGCCATCACTTCGGACAGGTTTGTTTCACCCCTCCACTTT. Its protein is CAITSDRFVSPLHF.

This clonotype was seen a few times. The V gene is TRBV12-5, the J gene TRBJ2-3, with 7 positions matching TRBD2. Looked up from germline, CDR1 is LGHNT and CDR2 is FRNRAP. The J segment lost 2 bases and the V segment lost 3 bases, leaving 14 bases of the junction unmatched. The CDR3 length is 18 residues. CDR3 protein: CASGFWLAEPQFTDTQYF. As DNA, the CDR3 is TGTGCTAGTGGTTTTTGGCTAGCGGAGCCCCAATTCACAGATACGCAGTATTTT.

The sample holds many counts of this clonotype. The V and J genes are TRBV12-3 or TRBV12-4 and TRBJ2-2; weak D call: TRBD2 (5 bases). V lost 6 bases and J 3 bases, leaving 17 bases between the germline ends. The CDR3 extends over 16 amino acids. This CDR3 is CASSPLAQADTGELFF. CDR3 DNA sequence: TGTGCCAGCAGCCCTTTAGCGCAGGCGGACACCGGGGAGCTGTTTTTT.

This chain uses TRBV10-3 with TRBJ1-6; TRBD1 agrees at 7 bases. CDR3 length: 13 residues. The trim removed 6 bases at V and 4 bases at J, leaving 0 bases unmatched. Germline CDR1 and CDR2: ENHRY and SYGVKD. This CDR3 reads CAIRTGYNSPLHF. In DNA form, the CDR3 reads TGTGCCATCAGGACAGGGTATAATTCACCCCTCCACTTT.